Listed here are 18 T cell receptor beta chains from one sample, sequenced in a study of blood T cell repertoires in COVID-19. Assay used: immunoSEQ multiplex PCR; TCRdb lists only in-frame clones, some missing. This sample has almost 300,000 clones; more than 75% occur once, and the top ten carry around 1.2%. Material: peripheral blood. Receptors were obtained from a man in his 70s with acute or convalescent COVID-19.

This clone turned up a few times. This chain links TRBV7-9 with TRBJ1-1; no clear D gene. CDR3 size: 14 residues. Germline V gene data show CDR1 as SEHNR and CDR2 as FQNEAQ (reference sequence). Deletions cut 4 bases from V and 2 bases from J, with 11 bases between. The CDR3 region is CASSSLTGNTEAFF. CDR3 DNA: TGTGCCAGCAGCTCCTTGACGGGTAACACTGAAGCTTTCTTT.

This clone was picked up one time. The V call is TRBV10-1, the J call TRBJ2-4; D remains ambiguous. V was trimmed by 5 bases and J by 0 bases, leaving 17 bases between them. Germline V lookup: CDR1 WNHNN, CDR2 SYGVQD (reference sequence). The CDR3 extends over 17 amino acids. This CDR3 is CASSSRWVRGAKNIQYF. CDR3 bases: TGCGCCAGCAGTTCGAGATGGGTCCGCGGAGCCAAAAACATTCAGTACTTC.

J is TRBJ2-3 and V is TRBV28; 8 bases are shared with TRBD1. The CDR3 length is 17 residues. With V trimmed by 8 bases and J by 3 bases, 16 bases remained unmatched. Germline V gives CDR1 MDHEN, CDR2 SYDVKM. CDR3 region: CASEKRPGQGYTDTQYF. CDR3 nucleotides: TGTGCCAGCGAGAAGCGTCCCGGACAGGGTTATACAGATACGCAGTATTTT. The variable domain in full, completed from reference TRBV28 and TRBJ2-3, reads DVKVTQSSRYLVKRTGEKVFLECVQDMDHENMFWYRQDPGLGLRLIYFSYDVKMKEKGDIPEGYSVSREKKERFSLILESASTNQTSMYLCASEKRPGQGYTDTQYFGPGTRLTVL.

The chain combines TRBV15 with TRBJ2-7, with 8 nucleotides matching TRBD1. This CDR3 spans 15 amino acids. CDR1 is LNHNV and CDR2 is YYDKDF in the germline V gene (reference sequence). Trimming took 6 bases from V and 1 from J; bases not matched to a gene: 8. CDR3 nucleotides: TGTGCCACCAGAATCCGGGACAGGACTTCCTACGAGCAGTACTTC. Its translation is CATRIRDRTSYEQYF.

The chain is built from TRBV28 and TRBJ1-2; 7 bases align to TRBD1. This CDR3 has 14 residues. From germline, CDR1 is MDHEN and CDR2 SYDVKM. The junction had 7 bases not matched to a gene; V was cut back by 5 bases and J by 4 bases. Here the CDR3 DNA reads TGTGCCAGCAGTCCCTATGGGACAGTCTATGGCTACACCTTC. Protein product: CASSPYGTVYGYTF.

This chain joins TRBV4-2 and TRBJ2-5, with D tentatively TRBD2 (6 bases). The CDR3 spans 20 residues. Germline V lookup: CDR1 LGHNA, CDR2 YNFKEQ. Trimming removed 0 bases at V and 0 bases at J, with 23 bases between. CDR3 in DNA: TGTGCCAGCAGCCAAGACCTGGGCCCCACTAGCTCTTCGTACCAAGAGACCCAGTACTTC. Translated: CASSQDLGPTSSSYQETQYF.

The CDR3 region is CAWSGKVGQGNNSPLHF. CDR3 sequence (DNA): TGTGCCTGGAGCGGAAAGGTTGGACAGGGGAATAATTCACCCCTCCACTTT. The chain is built from TRBV30 and TRBJ1-6; 9 bases match TRBD1. Germline V gives CDR1 GTSNPN, CDR2 SVGIG (reference sequence). After removal of 3 bases from V and 5 bases from J, the junction contained 11 bases not matched to a gene. The length of the CDR3 is 17 residues.

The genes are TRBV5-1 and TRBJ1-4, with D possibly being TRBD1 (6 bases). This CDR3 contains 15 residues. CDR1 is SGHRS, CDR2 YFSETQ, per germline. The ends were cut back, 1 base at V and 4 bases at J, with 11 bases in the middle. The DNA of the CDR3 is TGCGCCAGCAGCTTGACAGGGCTGAGTAATGAAAAACTGTTTTTT. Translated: CASSLTGLSNEKLFF.

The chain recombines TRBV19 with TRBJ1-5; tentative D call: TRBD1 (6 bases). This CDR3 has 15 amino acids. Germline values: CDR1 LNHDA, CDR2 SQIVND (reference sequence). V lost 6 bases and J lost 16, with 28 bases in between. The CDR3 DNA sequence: TGTGCCAGTAGACCCCGGGACATACCGAATCATTGGGATCATTTT. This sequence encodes CASRPRDIPNHWDHF.

The CDR3 is CASSPGTGDEQYF. The CDR3 DNA is TGCGCCAGCAGCCCAGGGACAGGGGACGAGCAGTACTTC. This chain connects TRBV4-3 to TRBJ2-7; 10 bases align to TRBD1. This CDR3 spans 13 amino acids. V shed 4 bases and J 5 bases; nucleotides not matched to a gene: 2. Germline-derived CDR1 and CDR2 are LGHNA and YSLEER.

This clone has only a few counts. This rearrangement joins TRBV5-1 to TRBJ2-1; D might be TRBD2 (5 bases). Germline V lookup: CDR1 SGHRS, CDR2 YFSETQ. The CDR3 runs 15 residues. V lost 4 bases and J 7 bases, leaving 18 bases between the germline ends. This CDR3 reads CASSPAGPAVNEQFF. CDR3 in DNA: TGCGCCAGCAGCCCGGCGGGTCCAGCGGTGAATGAGCAGTTCTTC.

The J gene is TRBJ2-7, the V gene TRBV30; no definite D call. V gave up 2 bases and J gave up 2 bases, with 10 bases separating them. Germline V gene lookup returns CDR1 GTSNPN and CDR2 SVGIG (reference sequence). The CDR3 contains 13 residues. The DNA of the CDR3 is TGTGCCTGGAGTCAGGCCGCAACCTACGAGCAGTACTTC. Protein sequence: CAWSQAATYEQYF.

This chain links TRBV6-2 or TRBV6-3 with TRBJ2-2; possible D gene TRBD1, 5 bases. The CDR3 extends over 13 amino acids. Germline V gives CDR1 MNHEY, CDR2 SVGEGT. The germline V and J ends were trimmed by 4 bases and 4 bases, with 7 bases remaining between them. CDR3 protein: CASSWGRTGELFF. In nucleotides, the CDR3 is TGTGCCAGCAGTTGGGGCCGCACCGGGGAGCTGTTTTTT.

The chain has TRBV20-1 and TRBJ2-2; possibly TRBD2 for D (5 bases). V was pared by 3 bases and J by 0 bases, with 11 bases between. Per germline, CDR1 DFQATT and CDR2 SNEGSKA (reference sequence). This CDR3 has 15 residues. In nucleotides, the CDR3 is TGCAGTGCTAGTTGGCCGGGATCGAACACCGGGGAGCTGTTTTTT. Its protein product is CSASWPGSNTGELFF.

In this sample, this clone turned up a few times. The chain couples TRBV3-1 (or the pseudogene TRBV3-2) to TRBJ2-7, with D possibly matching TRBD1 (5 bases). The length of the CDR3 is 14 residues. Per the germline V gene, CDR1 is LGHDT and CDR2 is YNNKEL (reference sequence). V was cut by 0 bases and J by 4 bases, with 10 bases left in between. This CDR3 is CASSQEVRVYEQYF. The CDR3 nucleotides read TGTGCCAGCAGCCAAGAAGTCAGGGTATACGAGCAGTACTTC.

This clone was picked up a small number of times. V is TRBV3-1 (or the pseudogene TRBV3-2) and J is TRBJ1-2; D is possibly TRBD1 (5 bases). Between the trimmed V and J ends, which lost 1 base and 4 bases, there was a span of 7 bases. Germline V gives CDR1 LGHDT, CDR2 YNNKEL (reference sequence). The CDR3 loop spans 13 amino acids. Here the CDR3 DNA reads TGTGCCAGCAGCCAAGGGGACTCCTATGGCTACACCTTC. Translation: CASSQGDSYGYTF.

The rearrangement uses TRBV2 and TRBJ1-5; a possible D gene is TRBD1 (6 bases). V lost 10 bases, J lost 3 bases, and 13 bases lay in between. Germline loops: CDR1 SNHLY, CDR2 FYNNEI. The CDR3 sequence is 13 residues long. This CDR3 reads CATQTGFNQPQHF. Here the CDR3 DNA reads TGTGCCACCCAGACAGGCTTCAATCAGCCCCAGCATTTT.

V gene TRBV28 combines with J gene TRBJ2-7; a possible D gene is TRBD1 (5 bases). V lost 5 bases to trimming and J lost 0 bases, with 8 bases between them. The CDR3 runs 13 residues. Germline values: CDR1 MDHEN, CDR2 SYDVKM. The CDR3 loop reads CASSRQPSYEQYF. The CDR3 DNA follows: TGTGCCAGCAGTCGACAGCCCTCCTACGAGCAGTACTTC.